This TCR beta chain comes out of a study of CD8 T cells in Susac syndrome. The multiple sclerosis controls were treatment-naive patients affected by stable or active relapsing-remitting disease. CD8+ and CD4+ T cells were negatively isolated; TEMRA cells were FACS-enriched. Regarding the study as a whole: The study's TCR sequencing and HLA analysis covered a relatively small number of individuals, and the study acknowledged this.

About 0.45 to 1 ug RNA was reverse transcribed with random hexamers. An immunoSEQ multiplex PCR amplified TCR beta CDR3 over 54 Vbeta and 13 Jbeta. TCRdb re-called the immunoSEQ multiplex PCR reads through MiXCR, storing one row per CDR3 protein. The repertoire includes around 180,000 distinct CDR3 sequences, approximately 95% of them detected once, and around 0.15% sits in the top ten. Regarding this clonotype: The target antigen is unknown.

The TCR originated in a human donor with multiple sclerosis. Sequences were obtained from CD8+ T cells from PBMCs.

The DNA of the CDR3 is TGTGCCAGCAGTCCCTCCCCCCGGGAGTACTTTGACAATGAGCAGTTCTTC. Its protein product is CASSPSPREYFDNEQFF. The rearrangement joins TRBV6-1 to TRBJ2-1; tentative D call: TRBD2 (6 bases). Trimming pared 5 bases from V and 5 bases from J, leaving 22 bases between. Germline assignment: CDR1 MNHNS and CDR2 SASEGT. There are 17 residues in the CDR3.